The T cell receptor (beta chain) described here comes from a study of T cells after yellow fever vaccination (dated by TCRdb to between 2017 and 2020). Some background on the complete study: Libraries from fractions with low cell numbers were prepared with the SMART-Seq v4 Ultra Low Input RNA kit. To follow T-cell clones before and after both primary and booster YFV17D yellow fever vaccination, bulk TCR alpha and beta repertoires underwent longitudinal sequencing. Two healthy male donors, one aged 18 to 30 and one aged 30 to 40 years, were included in the cohort. Blood samples were taken at several timepoints before and after primary and secondary immunization, and bulk PBMC replicates and cell subsets were isolated. Results the study describes overall, beyond this receptor: Because abundant contaminating clonotypes from the bulk population could be contained in FACS-sorted repertoires, computational filtering was required. A small share of clonotypes occurred in both CD4 and CD8 compartments, likely arising from convergent recombination. After the booster, most clones that had expanded after primary vaccination were detected again (around 96% of CD4 and around 88% of CD8), suggesting broad maintenance of memory. Only a couple of donors were included in the study, so the extent to which the findings can be generalized is limited. The secondary T-cell response was found to be weaker but faster than the primary response, with a peak reached on day 5 rather than on day 15.

TCR cDNA was synthesized by 5'RACE template switching, which introduced a universal primer site and unique molecular identifiers. cDNA synthesis was primed from both the TCR alpha and TCR beta constant segments. Library amplification involved two PCR steps, and the second step added sample barcodes and sequencing adapters. Libraries were sequenced on Illumina HiSeq 2500 (2x100 bp) or NovaSeq (2x150 bp). The paper's processing steps were these. Reads were demultiplexed and collapsed into UMI consensus sequences with MIGEC, and V(D)J alignment was performed with MiXCR. Using edgeR on replicate PBMC samples, clonotypes were called vaccine-responding if FDR was below 0.01 and the log2 fold change was above 5 up to day 15. Each bulk clonotype was labeled CD4 or CD8 based on which sequenced repertoire, CD4 or CD8, contained the clonotype at higher abundance. In TCRdb, the public reads were trimmed at Q25 with fastp and aligned with MiXCR, with productive beta chains retained. Every CDR3 protein is listed once, alongside the most common genes and DNA of its rows. The V and J calls follow TCRdb's processing rather than the paper's. This sample is represented by tens of thousands of distinct CDR3 sequences; 7.5% to 9% of them were singletons. The top ten constitute around 38% of the sample.

Concerning this clonotype itself: This receptor's antigen is unknown. No qualities accompany the bases; no much larger clone lies one base away.

The meaning of the sample's treatment or condition label: live attenuated yellow fever vaccine strain. PBMCs were isolated from peripheral blood using a standard Ficoll-Paque protocol. Dynabeads CD4 and CD8 positive selection kits were used to isolate CD4 and CD8 T-cell fractions. RNA was extracted with TriZol from bulk PBMCs, CD4 and CD8 fractions, and dextramer-positive and dextramer-negative fractions. V loses 1 base, J loses 1 base, and the germline ends lie 11 bases apart. CDR1 and CDR2 (SNHLY, FYNNEI) derive from the germline V gene. The CDR3 runs 15 residues from the cysteine to the phenylalanine. Kept here is only the CDR3 DNA, which spans 45 bases and is read in frame from base 1.

The clonotype comes from a man aged 25-45 years who received the YFV17D yellow fever vaccine. The sample consisted of CD8+ T cells sorted from PBMCs, taken on the day of the yellow fever booster vaccination. Here the chain combines TRBV2 and TRBJ2-7; the best D guess is TRBD2, with 5 bases matching. The bases read TGTGCCAGCAGTGAAGTGTGGGAGAGGTCCTACGAGCAGTACTTC. This codes for CASSEVWERSYEQYF.